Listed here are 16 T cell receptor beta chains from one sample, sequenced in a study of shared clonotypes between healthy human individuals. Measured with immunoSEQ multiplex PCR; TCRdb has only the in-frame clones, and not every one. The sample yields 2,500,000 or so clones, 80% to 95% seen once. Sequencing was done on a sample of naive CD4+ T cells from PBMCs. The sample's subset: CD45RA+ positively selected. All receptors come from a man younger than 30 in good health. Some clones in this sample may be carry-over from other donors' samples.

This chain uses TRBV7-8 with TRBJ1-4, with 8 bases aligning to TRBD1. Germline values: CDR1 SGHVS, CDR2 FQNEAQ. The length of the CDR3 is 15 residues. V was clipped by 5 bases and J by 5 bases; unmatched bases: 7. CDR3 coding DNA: TGTGCCAGCAGCCCAAACAGGGGGGCGAATGAAAAACTGTTTTTT. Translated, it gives CASSPNRGANEKLFF.

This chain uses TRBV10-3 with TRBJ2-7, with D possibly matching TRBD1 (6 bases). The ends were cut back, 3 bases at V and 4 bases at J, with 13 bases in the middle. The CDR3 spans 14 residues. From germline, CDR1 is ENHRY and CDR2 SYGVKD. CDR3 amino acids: CAISDSGGGYEQYF. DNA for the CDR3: TGTGCCATCAGTGACTCTGGGGGCGGTTACGAGCAGTACTTC.

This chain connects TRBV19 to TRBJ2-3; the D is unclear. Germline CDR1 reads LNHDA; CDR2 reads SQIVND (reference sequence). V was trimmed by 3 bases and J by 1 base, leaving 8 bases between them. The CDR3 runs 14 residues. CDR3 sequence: CASSIERGTDTQYF. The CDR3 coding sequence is TGTGCCAGTAGTATCGAAAGGGGCACAGATACGCAGTATTTT.

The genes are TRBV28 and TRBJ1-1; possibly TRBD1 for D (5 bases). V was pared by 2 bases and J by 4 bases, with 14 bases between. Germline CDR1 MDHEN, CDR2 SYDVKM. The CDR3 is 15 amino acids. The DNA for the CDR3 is TGTGCCAGCAGTTTAGGAGGGGACGGGGTCACTGAAGCTTTCTTT. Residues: CASSLGGDGVTEAFF.

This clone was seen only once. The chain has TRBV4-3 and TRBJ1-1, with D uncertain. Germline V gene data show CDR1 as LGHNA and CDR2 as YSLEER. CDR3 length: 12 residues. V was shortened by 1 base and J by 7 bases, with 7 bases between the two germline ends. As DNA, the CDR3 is TGCGCCAGCAGCCAAGTAGGAGGTGAAGCTTTCTTT. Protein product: CASSQVGGEAFF.

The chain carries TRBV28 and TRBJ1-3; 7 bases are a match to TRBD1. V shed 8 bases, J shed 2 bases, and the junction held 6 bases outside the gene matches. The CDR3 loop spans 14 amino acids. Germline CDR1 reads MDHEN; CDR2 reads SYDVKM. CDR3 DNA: TGTGCCAGCTGGGGCGACAGGGCTGGAAACACCATATATTTT. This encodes CASWGDRAGNTIYF. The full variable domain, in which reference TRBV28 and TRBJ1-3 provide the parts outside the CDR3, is DVKVTQSSRYLVKRTGEKVFLECVQDMDHENMFWYRQDPGLGLRLIYFSYDVKMKEKGDIPEGYSVSREKKERFSLILESASTNQTSMYLCASWGDRAGNTIYFGEGSWLTVV.

CDR3 DNA sequence: TGTGCCATCACGGACAGATCCGGAAACACCATATATTTT. This encodes CAITDRSGNTIYF. This chain connects TRBV28 to TRBJ1-3; D perhaps matches TRBD1 (6 bases). Germline lookup yields CDR1 MDHEN and CDR2 SYDVKM. Deletions cut 10 bases from V and 4 bases from J, with 14 bases between. CDR3 length equals 13 residues.

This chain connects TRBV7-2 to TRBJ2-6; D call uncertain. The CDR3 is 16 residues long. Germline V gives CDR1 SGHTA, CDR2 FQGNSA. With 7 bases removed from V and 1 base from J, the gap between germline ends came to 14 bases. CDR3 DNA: TGTGCCAGCACCCAAAGCCCCCGGTCTGGGGCCAACGTCCTGACTTTC. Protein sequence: CASTQSPRSGANVLTF.

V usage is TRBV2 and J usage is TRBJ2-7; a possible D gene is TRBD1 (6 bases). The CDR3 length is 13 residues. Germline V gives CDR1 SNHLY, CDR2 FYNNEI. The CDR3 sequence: CVRGRGRSSEQYF. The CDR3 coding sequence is TGTGTCAGAGGCAGGGGACGATCGTCCGAGCAGTACTTC.

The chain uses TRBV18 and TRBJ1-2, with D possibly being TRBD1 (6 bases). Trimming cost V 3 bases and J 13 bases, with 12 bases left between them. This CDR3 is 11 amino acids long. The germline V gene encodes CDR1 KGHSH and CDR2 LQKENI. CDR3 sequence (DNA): TGTGCCAGCTCACCGGGGACACCCGTCACCTTC. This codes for CASSPGTPVTF.

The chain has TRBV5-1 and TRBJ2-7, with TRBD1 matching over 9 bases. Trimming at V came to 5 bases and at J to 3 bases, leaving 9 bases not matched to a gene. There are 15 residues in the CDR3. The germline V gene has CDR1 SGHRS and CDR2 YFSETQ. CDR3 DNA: TGCGCCAGCAGGACGGGACAGGGTCAGAGCTACGAGCAGTACTTC. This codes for CASRTGQGQSYEQYF.

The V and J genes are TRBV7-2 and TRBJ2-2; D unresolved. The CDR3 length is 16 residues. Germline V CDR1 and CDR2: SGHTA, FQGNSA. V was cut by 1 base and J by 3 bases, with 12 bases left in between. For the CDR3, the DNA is TGTGCCAGCAGCTTAGTTTCACGGTTAGACACCGGGGAGCTGTTTTTT. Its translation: CASSLVSRLDTGELFF. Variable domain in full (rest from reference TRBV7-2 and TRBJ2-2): GAGVSQSPSNKVTEKGKDVELRCDPISGHTALYWYRQSLGQGLEFLIYFQGNSAPDKSGLPSDRFSAERTGGSVSTLTIQRTQQEDSAVYLCASSLVSRLDTGELFFGEGSRLTVL.

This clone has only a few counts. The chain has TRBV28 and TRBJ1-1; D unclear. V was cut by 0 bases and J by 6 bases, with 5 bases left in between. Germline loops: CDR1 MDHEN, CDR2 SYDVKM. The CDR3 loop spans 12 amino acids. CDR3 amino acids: CASSLWEAEAFF. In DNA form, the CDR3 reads TGTGCCAGCAGTTTATGGGAGGCTGAAGCTTTCTTT.

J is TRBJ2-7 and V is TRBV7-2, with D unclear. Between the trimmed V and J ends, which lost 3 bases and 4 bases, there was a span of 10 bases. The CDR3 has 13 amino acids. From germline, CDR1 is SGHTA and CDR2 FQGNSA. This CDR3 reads CASSFHTDYEQYF. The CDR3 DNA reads TGTGCCAGCAGCTTCCACACTGATTACGAGCAGTACTTC. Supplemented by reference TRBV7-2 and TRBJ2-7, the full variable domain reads GAGVSQSPSNKVTEKGKDVELRCDPISGHTALYWYRQSLGQGLEFLIYFQGNSAPDKSGLPSDRFSAERTGGSVSTLTIQRTQQEDSAVYLCASSFHTDYEQYFGPGTRLTVT.

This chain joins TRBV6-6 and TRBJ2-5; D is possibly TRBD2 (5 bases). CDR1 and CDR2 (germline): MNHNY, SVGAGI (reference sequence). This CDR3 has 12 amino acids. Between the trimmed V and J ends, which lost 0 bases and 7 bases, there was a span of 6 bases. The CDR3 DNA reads TGTGCCAGCAGTTACTCTGAGGGGACCCAGTACTTC. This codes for CASSYSEGTQYF.

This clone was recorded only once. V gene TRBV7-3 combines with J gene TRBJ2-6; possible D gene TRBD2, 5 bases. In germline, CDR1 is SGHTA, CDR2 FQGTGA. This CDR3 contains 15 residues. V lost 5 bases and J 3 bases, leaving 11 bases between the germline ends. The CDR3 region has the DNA TGTGCCAGCAGCCCTTCCAGCGGTGGGGCCAACGTCCTGACTTTC. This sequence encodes CASSPSSGGANVLTF.